Below, 17 T cell receptor beta chains from the same sample are listed, as sequenced in a study of blood T cell repertoires in COVID-19. Sequencing used immunoSEQ multiplex PCR; TCRdb keeps in-frame clones, though not all of them. The profile shows about 280,000 clones, around 87% of them singletons. The sequencing input was peripheral blood. These receptors came from a woman in her twenties or thirties who had recovered from COVID-19.

This chain uses TRBV19 with TRBJ1-2; D remains ambiguous. CDR1 and CDR2 from the germline V gene are LNHDA and SQIVND (reference sequence). V was cut by 6 bases and J by 7 bases, with 9 bases left in between. The CDR3 contains 11 residues. CDR3 bases: TGTGCCAGTAGCCTCGGAGGTGGCTACACCTTC. Translating gives CASSLGGGYTF.

With respect to this clone: The same CDR3 also results from other DNA sequences found in this sample. V is TRBV12-3 or TRBV12-4 and J is TRBJ1-2; D gene unclear. The CDR3 length is 12 residues. Trimming pared 1 base from V and 5 bases from J, leaving 5 bases between. The CDR3 DNA sequence: TGTGCCAGCAGTTTAGGCCGGTATGGCTACACCTTC. Amino acids: CASSLGRYGYTF.

This clone was counted a few times. The gene calls are TRBV7-2 and TRBJ2-7, with 11 positions matching TRBD2. The CDR3 totals 15 residues. The J segment lost 0 bases and the V segment lost 5 bases, leaving 3 bases of the junction unmatched. The germline V gene has CDR1 SGHTA and CDR2 FQGNSA. The CDR3 here is CASSKLAGDSYEQYF. DNA for the CDR3: TGTGCCAGCAGCAAACTAGCGGGGGACTCCTACGAGCAGTACTTC.

The chain combines TRBV3-1 (or the pseudogene TRBV3-2) with TRBJ1-1, with TRBD1 identical over 7 bases. The CDR3 covers 13 residues. Germline values: CDR1 LGHDT, CDR2 YNNKEL (reference sequence). V shed 6 bases and J 8 bases; nucleotides not matched to a gene: 9. The CDR3 region has the DNA TGTGCCAGCAGTCCATTTGTGGGACAGGAAGCTTTCTTT. Its translation: CASSPFVGQEAFF.

The CDR3 here is CASSLGGRPYGYTF. Here the CDR3 DNA reads TGTGCCAGCAGCTTGGGGGGTCGACCTTATGGCTACACCTTC. The chain couples TRBV7-9 to TRBJ1-2; D possibly corresponds to TRBD1 (5 bases). Germline V CDR1 and CDR2: SEHNR, FQNEAQ (reference sequence). Trimming pared 3 bases from V and 5 bases from J, leaving 13 bases between. The CDR3 covers 14 residues.

The chain combines TRBV5-1 with TRBJ2-7, with a possible D match to TRBD1 (5 bases). The CDR3 runs to 15 residues. Per germline, CDR1 SGHRS and CDR2 YFSETQ. Trimming took 0 bases from V and 2 from J, leaving 12 bases between them. The CDR3 DNA follows: TGCGCCAGCAGCTTGGCGGACACTGAAACCTACGAGCAGTACTTC. Translated: CASSLADTETYEQYF.

J is TRBJ1-1 and V is TRBV18; possible D gene TRBD1, 6 bases. V was clipped by 3 bases and J by 0 bases, with 8 bases between them. CDR1 is KGHSH and CDR2 is LQKENI in the germline V gene. This CDR3 is 14 amino acids long. CDR3 DNA sequence: TGTGCCAGCTCACCCAGGGACATGAACACTGAAGCTTTCTTT. It codes for CASSPRDMNTEAFF.

The rearrangement uses TRBV28 and TRBJ2-7, with 7 nucleotides matching TRBD2. This CDR3 contains 11 residues. V lost 4 bases to trimming and J lost 6 bases; unmatched junction nucleotides: 0. Per the germline V gene, CDR1 is MDHEN and CDR2 is SYDVKM. Here the CDR3 reads CASSWGGEQYF. The CDR3 DNA sequence: TGTGCCAGCAGTTGGGGGGGCGAGCAGTACTTC.

The CDR3 reads CASRDRPGRAGELFF. The CDR3 DNA reads as TGTGCCAGTAGAGATAGACCGGGGAGGGCCGGGGAGCTGTTTTTT. This chain connects TRBV19 to TRBJ2-2; 7 bases match TRBD2. The length of the CDR3 is 15 residues. Germline CDR1 and CDR2: LNHDA and SQIVND (reference sequence). The V gene end was trimmed by 6 bases and the J gene end by 6 bases; junction bases not matched to a gene: 10.

The rearrangement uses TRBV7-8 and TRBJ1-1; possible D gene TRBD1, 5 bases. The length of the CDR3 is 15 residues. Germline-derived CDR1 and CDR2 are SGHVS and FQNEAQ. Trimming removed 2 bases at V and 1 base at J, with 11 bases between. This CDR3 reads CASSLTGTRNTEAFF. For the CDR3, the DNA is TGTGCCAGCAGCTTAACAGGAACGAGGAACACTGAAGCTTTCTTT. The whole variable domain, remainder taken from reference TRBV7-8 and TRBJ1-1, is GAGVSQSPRYKVAKRGQDVALRCDPISGHVSLFWYQQALGQGPEFLTYFQNEAQLDKSGLPSDRFFAERPEGSVSTLKIQRTQQEDSAVYLCASSLTGTRNTEAFFGQGTRLTVV.

The chain uses TRBV7-9 and TRBJ2-7; TRBD1 agrees at 10 bases. CDR1 and CDR2 (germline): SEHNR, FQNEAQ (reference sequence). V shed 0 bases, J shed 4 bases, and the junction held 6 bases outside the gene matches. This CDR3 has 16 amino acids. The CDR3, as DNA: TGTGCCAGCAGCTTAGCGTGGGACAGGGGCAAGTACGAGCAGTACTTC. Its protein is CASSLAWDRGKYEQYF. Combining the CDR3 with reference TRBV7-9 and TRBJ2-7 gives the whole variable domain DTGVSQNPRHKITKRGQNVTFRCDPISEHNRLYWYRQTLGQGPEFLTYFQNEAQLEKSRLLSDRFSAERPKGSFSTLEIQRTEQGDSAMYLCASSLAWDRGKYEQYFGPGTRLTVT.

This chain links TRBV7-2 with TRBJ1-3, with D possibly matching TRBD1 (5 bases). The CDR3 loop spans 15 amino acids. Germline CDR1 and CDR2: SGHTA and FQGNSA. Trimming pared 5 bases from V and 8 bases from J, leaving 19 bases between. Here the CDR3 reads CASSPLGGWVDTIYF. The CDR3 nucleotides are TGTGCCAGCAGCCCGTTGGGGGGGTGGGTAGACACCATATATTTT.

This chain connects TRBV5-6 to TRBJ1-6; the D gene is possibly TRBD1 (5 bases). Per germline, CDR1 SGHDT and CDR2 YYEEEE. V was cut by 4 bases and J by 8 bases, with 13 bases left in between. This CDR3 spans 14 amino acids. The chain's CDR3 is CASSLGVGDSPLHF. In nucleotides, the CDR3 is TGTGCCAGCAGCCTGGGGGTAGGGGATTCACCCCTCCACTTT.

This sequence joins TRBV6-5 and TRBJ1-1; D call uncertain. Germline values: CDR1 MNHEY, CDR2 SVGAGI. The CDR3 totals 13 residues. The V end was cut by 5 bases, the J end by 4 bases, with 11 bases between. The CDR3 region is CASSPSGFTEAFF. In nucleotides, the CDR3 is TGTGCCAGCAGTCCTTCGGGGTTCACTGAAGCTTTCTTT.

The gene calls are TRBV27 and TRBJ1-6; unclear D gene. Germline V gene sequence: CDR1 MNHEY, CDR2 SMNVEV (reference sequence). V shed 8 bases and J shed 6 bases, with 17 bases lying between them. The CDR3 has 15 residues. The CDR3 reads CASSLRELSNSPLHF. Written as DNA, the CDR3 is TGTGCCAGCTCACTACGAGAGCTAAGTAATTCACCCCTCCACTTT.

A few counts support this clone. The chain carries TRBV25-1 and TRBJ2-7, with D perhaps matching TRBD2 (6 bases). Germline V gene data show CDR1 as MGHDK and CDR2 as SYGVNS. The CDR3 is 13 amino acids. The ends were cut back, 8 bases at V and 0 bases at J, with 11 bases in the middle. As DNA, the CDR3 is TGTGCCAGCTGGAGGGACGGCTCCTACGAGCAGTACTTC. It yields the protein CASWRDGSYEQYF.

CDR3 residues: CASSLEGGANTIYF. For the CDR3, the DNA is TGCGCCAGCAGCTTGGAAGGGGGCGCGAACACCATATATTTT. V and J are TRBV5-1 and TRBJ1-3; 7 nucleotides agree with TRBD1. V gave up 0 bases and J gave up 7 bases; unmatched junction bases: 4. This CDR3 is 14 amino acids long. CDR1 is SGHRS and CDR2 is YFSETQ in the germline V gene.